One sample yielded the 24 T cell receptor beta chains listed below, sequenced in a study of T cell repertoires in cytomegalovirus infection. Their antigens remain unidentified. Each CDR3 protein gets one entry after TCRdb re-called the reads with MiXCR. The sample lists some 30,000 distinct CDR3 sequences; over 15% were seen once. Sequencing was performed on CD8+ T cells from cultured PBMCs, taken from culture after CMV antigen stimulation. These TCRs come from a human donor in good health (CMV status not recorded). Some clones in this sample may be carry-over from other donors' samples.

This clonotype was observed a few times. For the CDR3, the DNA is TGCAGCGTTGAAAGATCGCACAGGGGAGCCTACGAGCAGTACTTC. Translation: CSVERSHRGAYEQYF. The chain links TRBV29-1 to TRBJ2-7; 7 bases map to TRBD1. Germline lookup yields CDR1 SQVTM and CDR2 ANQGSEA. V lost 2 bases and J lost 2; bases outside the gene matches: 9. The CDR3 extends over 15 amino acids.

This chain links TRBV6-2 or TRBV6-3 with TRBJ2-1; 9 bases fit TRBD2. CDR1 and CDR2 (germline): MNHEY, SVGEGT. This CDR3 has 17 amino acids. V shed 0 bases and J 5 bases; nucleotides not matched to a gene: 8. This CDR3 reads CASSYSLAGLRDNEQFF. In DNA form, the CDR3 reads TGTGCCAGCAGTTACTCCCTAGCGGGACTGAGGGACAATGAGCAGTTCTTC.

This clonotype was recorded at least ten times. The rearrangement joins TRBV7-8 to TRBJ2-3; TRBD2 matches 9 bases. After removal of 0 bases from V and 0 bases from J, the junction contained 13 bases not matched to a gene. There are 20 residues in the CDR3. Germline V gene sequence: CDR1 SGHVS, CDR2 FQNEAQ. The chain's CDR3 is CASSLARRLAGHSSTDTQYF. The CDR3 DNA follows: TGTGCCAGCAGCTTAGCGCGAAGGCTAGCGGGGCACTCTAGCACAGATACGCAGTATTTT.

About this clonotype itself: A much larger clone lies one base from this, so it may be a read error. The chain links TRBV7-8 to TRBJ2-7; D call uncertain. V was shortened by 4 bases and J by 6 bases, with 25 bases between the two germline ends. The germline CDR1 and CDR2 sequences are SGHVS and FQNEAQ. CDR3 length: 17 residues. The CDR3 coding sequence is TGTGCCAGCAGCTCCATGGCGAACGGAGAGGTAGGAGTCGAGCAGTACTTC. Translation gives CASSSMANGEVGVEQYF.

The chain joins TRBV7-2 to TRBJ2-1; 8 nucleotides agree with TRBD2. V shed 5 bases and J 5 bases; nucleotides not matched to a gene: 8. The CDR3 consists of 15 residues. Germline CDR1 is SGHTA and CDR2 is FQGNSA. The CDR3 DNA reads TGTGCCAGCAGCCCCCGGGGGGGGGGAGACAATGAGCAGTTCTTC. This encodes CASSPRGGGDNEQFF.

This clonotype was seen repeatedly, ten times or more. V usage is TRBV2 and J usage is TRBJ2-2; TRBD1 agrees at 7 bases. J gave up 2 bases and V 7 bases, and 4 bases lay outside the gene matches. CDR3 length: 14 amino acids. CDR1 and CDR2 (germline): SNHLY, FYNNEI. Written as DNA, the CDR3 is TGTGCCAGCACCGGGACAGTCAACACCGGGGAGCTGTTTTTT. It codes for CASTGTVNTGELFF.

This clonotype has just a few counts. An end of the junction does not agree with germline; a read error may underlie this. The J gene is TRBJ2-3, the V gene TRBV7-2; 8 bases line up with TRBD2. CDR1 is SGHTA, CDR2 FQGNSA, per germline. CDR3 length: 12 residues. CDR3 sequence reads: CASSLLGTSMHF. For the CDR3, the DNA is TGTGCCAGCAGCTTACTCGGGACTAGTATGCATTTT.

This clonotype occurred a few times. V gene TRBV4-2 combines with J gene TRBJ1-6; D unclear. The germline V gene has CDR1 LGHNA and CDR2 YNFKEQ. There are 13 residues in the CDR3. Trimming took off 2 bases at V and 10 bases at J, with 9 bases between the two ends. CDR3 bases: TGTGCCAGCAGCCAAAGCAGGAGGTCACCCCTCCACTTT. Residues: CASSQSRRSPLHF.

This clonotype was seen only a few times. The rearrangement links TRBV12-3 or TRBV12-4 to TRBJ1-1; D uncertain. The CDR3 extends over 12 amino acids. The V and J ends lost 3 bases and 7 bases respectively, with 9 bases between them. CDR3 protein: CASSFPYGEAFF. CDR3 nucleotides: TGTGCCAGCAGTTTCCCGTATGGTGAAGCTTTCTTT.

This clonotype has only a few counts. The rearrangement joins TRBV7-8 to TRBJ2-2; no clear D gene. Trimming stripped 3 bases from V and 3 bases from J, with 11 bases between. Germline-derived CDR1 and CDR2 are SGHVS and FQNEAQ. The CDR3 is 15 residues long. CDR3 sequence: CASSLEWYDTGELFF. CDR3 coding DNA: TGTGCCAGCAGCTTGGAGTGGTACGACACCGGGGAGCTGTTTTTT.

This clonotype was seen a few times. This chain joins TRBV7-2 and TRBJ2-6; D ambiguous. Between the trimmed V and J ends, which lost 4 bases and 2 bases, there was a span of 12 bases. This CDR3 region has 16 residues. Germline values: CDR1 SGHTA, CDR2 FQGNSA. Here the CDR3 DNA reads TGTGCCAGCAGCTCTCGGACGGGTACTGGGGCCAACGTCCTGACTTTC. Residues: CASSSRTGTGANVLTF.

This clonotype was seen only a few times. The CDR3 nucleotides read TGTGCCAGCAGTTCCGGGACTTCGGGATCACCCCTCCACTTT. As protein: CASSSGTSGSPLHF. The chain carries TRBV7-2 and TRBJ1-6; tentative D call: TRBD1 (5 bases). The CDR3 is 14 amino acids. The V end was cut by 6 bases, the J end by 10 bases, with 16 bases between. Germline V gene lookup returns CDR1 SGHTA and CDR2 FQGNSA.

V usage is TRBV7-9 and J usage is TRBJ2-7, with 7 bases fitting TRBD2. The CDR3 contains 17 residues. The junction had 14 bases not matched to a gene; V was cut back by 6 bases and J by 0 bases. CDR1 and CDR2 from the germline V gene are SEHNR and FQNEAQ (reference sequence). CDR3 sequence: CASRATSDSPISYEQYF. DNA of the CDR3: TGTGCCAGCAGGGCTACTAGCGATTCCCCGATCTCCTACGAGCAGTACTTC.

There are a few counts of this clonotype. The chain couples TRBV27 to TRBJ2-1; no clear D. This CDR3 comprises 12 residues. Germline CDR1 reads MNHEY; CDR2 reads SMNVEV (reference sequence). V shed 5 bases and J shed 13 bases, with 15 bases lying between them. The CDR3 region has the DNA TGTGCCAGCAGTGAGTTGGGATTGCAACAGTTCTTC. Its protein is CASSELGLQQFF.

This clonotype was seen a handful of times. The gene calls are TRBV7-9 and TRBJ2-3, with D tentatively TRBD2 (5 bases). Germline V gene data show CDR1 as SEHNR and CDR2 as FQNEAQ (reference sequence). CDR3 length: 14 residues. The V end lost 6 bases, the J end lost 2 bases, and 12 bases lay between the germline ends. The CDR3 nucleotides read TGTGCCAGCAGGGCGAGGGCCACCACAGATACGCAGTATTTT. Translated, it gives CASRARATTDTQYF.

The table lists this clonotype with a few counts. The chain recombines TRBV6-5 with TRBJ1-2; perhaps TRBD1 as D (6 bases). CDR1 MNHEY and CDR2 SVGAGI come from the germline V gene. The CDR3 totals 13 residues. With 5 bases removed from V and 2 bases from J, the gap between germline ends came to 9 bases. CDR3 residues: CASSQTGNYGYTF. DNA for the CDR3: TGTGCCAGCAGTCAAACAGGGAACTATGGCTACACCTTC.

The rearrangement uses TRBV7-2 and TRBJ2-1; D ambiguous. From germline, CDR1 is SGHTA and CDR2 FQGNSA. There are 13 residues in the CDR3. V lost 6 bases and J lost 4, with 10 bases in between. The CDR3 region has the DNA TGTGCCAGCAGACAAGCCGGGTACAATGAGCAGTTCTTC. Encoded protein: CASRQAGYNEQFF.

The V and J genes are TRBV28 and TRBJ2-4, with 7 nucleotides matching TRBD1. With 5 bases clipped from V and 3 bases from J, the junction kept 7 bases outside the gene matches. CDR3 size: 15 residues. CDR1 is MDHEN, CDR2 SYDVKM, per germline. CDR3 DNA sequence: TGTGCCAGCAGTCAAGGGGGCTTGGTCAAAAACATTCAGTACTTC. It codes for CASSQGGLVKNIQYF.

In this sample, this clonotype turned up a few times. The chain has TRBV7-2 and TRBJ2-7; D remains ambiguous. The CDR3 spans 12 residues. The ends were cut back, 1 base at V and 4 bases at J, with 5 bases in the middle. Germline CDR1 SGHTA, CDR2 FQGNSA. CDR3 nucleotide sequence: TGTGCCAGCAGCTTAGTTAAATACGAGCAGTACTTC. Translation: CASSLVKYEQYF.

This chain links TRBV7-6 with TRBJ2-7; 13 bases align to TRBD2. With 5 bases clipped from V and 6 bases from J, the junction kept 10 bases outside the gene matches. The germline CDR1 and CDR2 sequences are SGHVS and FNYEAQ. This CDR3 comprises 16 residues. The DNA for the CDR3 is TGTGCCAGCAGCCCACGGGGGACTAGCGGGACGGGCGAGCAGTACTTC. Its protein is CASSPRGTSGTGEQYF.

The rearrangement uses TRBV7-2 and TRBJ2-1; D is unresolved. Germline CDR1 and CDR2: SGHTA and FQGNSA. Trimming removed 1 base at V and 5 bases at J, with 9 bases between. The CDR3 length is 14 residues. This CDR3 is CASSLGPSNNEQFF. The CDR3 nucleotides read TGTGCCAGCAGCTTAGGCCCCTCAAACAATGAGCAGTTCTTC.

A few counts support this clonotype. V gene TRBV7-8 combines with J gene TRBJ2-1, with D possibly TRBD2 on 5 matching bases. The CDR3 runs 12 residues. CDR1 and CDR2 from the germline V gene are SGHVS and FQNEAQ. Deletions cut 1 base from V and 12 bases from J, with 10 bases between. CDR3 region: CASSLGPRAQFF. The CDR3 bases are TGTGCCAGCAGCTTAGGTCCGAGGGCGCAGTTCTTC.

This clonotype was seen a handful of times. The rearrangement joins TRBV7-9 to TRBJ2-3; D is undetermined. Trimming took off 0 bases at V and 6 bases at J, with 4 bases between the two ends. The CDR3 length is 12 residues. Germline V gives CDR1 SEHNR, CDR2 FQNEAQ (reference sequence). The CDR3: CASSLAVDTQYF. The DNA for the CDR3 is TGTGCCAGCAGCTTAGCCGTGGATACGCAGTATTTT.

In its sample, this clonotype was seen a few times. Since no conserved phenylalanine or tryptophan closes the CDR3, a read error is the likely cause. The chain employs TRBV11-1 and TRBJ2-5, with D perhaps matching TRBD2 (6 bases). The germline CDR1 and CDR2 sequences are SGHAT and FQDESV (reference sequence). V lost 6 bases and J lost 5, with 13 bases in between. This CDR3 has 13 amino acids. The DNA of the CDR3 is TGTGCCAGCAGTGGGCCGCGGGGCGAGACCCAGTACTAC. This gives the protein CASSGPRGETQYY.